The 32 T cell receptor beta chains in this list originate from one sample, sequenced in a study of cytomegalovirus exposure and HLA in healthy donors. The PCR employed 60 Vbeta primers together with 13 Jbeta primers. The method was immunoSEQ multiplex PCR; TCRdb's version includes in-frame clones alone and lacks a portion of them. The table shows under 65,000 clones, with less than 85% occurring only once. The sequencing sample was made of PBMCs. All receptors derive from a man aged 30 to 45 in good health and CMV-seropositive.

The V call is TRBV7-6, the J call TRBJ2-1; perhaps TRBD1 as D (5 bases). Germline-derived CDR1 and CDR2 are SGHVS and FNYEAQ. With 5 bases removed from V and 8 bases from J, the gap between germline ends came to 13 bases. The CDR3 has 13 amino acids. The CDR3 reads CASSTRVSDEQFF. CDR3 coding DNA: TGTGCCAGCAGCACCAGGGTATCGGATGAGCAGTTCTTC.

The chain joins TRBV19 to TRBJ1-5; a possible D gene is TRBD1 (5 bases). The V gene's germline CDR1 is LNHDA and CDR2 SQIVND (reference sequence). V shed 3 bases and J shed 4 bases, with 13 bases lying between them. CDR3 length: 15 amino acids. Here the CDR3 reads CASSIGTPRNQPQHF. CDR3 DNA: TGTGCCAGTAGTATCGGGACTCCGAGGAATCAGCCCCAGCATTTT.

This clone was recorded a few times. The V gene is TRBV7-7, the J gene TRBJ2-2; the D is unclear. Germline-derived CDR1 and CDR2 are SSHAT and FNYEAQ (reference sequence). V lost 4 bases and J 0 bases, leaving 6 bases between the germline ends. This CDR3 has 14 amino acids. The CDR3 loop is CASSSSTNTGELFF. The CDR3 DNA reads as TGTGCCAGCAGCTCCAGTACGAACACCGGGGAGCTGTTTTTT.

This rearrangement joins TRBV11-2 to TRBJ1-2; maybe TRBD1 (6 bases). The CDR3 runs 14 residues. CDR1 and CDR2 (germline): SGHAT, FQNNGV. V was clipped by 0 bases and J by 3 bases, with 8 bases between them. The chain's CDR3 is CASSLEWTDYGYTF. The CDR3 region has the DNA TGTGCCAGCAGCTTAGAGTGGACAGACTATGGCTACACCTTC.

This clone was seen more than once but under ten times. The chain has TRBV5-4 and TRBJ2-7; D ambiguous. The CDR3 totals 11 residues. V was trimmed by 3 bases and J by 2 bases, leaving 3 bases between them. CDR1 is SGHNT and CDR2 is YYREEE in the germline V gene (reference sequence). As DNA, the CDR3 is TGTGCCAGCAGCTCTACCTACGAGCAGTACTTC. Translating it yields CASSSTYEQYF.

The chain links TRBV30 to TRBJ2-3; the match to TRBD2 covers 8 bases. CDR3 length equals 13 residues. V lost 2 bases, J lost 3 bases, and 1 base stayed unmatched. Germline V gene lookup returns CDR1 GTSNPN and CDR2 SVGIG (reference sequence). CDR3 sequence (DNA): TGTGCCTGGAGTAGCGGGGGAACAGATACGCAGTATTTT. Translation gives CAWSSGGTDTQYF.

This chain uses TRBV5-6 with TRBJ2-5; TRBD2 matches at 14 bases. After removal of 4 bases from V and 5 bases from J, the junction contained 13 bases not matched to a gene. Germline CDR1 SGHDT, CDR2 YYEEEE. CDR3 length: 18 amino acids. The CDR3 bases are TGTGCCAGCAGCCCTGGACTAGCGGGGGGCACCTTTCGGGAGACCCAGTACTTC. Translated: CASSPGLAGGTFRETQYF.

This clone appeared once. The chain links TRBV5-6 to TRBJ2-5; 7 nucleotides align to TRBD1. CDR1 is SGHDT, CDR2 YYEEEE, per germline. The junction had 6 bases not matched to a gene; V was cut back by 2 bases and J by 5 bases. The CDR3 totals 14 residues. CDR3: CASSFGQVQETQYF. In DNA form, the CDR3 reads TGTGCCAGCAGCTTCGGACAGGTCCAGGAGACCCAGTACTTC.

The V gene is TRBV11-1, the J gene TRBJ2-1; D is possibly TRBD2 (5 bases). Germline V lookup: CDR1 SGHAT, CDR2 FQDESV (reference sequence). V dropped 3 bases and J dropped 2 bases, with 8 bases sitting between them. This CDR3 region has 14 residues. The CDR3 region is CASSLDGTYNEQFF. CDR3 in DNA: TGTGCCAGCAGCTTGGACGGGACCTACAATGAGCAGTTCTTC.

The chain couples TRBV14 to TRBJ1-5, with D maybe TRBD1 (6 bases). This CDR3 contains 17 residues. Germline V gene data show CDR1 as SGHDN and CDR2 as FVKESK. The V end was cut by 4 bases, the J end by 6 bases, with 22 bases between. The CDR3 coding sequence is TGTGCCAGCAGCCTTTTGGGGGGGCTAAGGGTCGGTCAGCCCCAGCATTTT. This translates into CASSLLGGLRVGQPQHF.

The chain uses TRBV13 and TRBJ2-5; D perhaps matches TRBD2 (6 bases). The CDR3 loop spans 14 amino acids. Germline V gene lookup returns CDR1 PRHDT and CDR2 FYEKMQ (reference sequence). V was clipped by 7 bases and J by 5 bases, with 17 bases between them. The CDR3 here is CASTSGGRRETQYF. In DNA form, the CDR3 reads TGTGCCAGCACCTCCGGAGGGCGGCGGGAGACCCAGTACTTC.

The CDR3 loop reads CAISESINEAFF. The CDR3 region has the DNA TGTGCCATCAGTGAGTCCATCAATGAAGCTTTCTTT. The chain links TRBV10-3 to TRBJ1-1; D unresolved. Germline V gene sequence: CDR1 ENHRY, CDR2 SYGVKD. The CDR3 loop spans 12 amino acids. V was shortened by 0 bases and J by 7 bases, with 6 bases between the two germline ends.

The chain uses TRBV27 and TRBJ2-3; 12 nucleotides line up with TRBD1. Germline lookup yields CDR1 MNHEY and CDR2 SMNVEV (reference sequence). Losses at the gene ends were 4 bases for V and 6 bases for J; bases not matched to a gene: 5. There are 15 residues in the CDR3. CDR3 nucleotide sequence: TGTGCCAGCAGTTCGAAGGGGACAGGGGGCGATACGCAGTATTTT. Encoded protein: CASSSKGTGGDTQYF.

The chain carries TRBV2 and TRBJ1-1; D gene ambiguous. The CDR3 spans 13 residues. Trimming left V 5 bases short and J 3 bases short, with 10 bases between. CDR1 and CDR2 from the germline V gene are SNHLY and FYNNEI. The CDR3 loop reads CASSRGRDTEAFF. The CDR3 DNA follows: TGTGCCAGCAGTCGTGGTCGGGACACTGAAGCTTTCTTT.

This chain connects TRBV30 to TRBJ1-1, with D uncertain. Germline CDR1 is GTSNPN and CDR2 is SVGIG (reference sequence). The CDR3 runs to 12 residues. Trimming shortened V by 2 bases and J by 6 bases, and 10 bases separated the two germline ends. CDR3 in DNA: TGTGCCTGGAGTCCCGGCGGCTCTGAAGCTTTCTTT. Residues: CAWSPGGSEAFF.

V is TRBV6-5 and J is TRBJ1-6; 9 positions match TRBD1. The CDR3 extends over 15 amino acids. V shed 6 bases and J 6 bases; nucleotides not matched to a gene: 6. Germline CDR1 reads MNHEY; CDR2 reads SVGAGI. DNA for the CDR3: TGTGCCAGCAGGGACAGGGGCCTTTCTAATTCACCCCTCCACTTT. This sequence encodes CASRDRGLSNSPLHF.

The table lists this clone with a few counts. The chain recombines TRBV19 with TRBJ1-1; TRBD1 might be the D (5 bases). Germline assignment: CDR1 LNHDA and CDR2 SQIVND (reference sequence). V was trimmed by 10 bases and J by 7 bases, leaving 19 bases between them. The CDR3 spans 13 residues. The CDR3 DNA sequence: TGTGCCACCAAGGCAGGGCGAGACATTGAAGCTTTCTTT. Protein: CATKAGRDIEAFF. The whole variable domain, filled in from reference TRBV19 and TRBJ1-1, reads DGGITQSPKYLFRKEGQNVTLSCEQNLNHDAMYWYRQDPGQGLRLIYYSQIVNDFQKGDIAEGYSVSREKKESFPLTVTSAQKNPTAFYLCATKAGRDIEAFFGQGTRLTVV.

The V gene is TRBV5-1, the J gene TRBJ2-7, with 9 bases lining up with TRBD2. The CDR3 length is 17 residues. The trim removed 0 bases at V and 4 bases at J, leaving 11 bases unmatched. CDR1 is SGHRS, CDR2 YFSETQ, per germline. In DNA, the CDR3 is TGCGCCAGCAGCTTGGCCGGAGGGCGGGGGGGCCGGTACGAGCAGTACTTC. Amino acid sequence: CASSLAGGRGGRYEQYF. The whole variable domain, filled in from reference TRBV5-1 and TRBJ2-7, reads KAGVTQTPRYLIKTRGQQVTLSCSPISGHRSVSWYQQTPGQGLQFLFEYFSETQRNKGNFPGRFSGRQFSNSRSEMNVSTLELGDSALYLCASSLAGGRGGRYEQYFGPGTRLTVT.

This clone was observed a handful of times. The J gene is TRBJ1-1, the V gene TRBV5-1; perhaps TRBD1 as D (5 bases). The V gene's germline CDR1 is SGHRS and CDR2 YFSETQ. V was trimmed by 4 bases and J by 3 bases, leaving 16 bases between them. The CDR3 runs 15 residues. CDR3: CASSARIGGDTEAFF. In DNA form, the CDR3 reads TGCGCCAGCAGCGCCCGGATCGGGGGGGACACTGAAGCTTTCTTT.

CDR3 in amino acids: CASRGLGTGGRSFF. The CDR3 DNA reads as TGTGCCAGCAGAGGTCTCGGGACAGGGGGCCGATCTTTCTTT. The chain links TRBV27 to TRBJ1-1, with TRBD1 matching 12 bases. CDR3 length: 14 residues. V lost 6 bases, J lost 12 bases, and 11 bases stayed unmatched. Per the germline V gene, CDR1 is MNHEY and CDR2 is SMNVEV (reference sequence).

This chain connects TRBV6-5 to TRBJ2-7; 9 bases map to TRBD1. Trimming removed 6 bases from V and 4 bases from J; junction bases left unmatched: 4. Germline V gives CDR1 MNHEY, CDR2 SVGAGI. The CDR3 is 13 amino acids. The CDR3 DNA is TGTGCCAGCAGCCTAGGACAGGGGTACGAGCAGTACTTC. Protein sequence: CASSLGQGYEQYF.

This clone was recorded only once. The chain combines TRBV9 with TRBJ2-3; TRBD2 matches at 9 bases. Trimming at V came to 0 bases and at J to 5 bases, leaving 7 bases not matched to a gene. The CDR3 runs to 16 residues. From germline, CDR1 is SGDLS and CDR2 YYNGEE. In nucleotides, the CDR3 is TGTGCCAGCAGCGTAGAGGGTAGCGGGGGAGGAGATACGCAGTATTTT. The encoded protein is CASSVEGSGGGDTQYF.

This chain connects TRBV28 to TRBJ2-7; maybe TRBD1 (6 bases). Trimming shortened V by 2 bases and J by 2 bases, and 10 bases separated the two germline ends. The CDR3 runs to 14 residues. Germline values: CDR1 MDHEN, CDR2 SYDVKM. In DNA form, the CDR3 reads TGTGCCAGCAGTTTACGGGACACCCCCTACGAGCAGTACTTC. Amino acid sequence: CASSLRDTPYEQYF.

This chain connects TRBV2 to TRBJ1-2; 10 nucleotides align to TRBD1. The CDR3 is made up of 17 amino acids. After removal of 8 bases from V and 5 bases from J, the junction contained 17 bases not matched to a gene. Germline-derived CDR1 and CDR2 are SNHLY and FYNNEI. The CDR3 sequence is CASRVWTGGDMGYGYTF. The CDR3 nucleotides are TGTGCCAGCCGAGTTTGGACAGGGGGGGATATGGGATATGGCTACACCTTC.

CDR3 region: CASSLGTGYGEQFF. The CDR3 DNA is TGTGCCAGCAGCTTAGGGACAGGGTACGGTGAGCAGTTCTTC. The genes are TRBV7-2 and TRBJ2-1; TRBD1 aligns across 8 bases. With 1 base clipped from V and 9 bases from J, the junction kept 5 bases outside the gene matches. CDR1 is SGHTA, CDR2 FQGNSA, per germline. The CDR3 totals 14 residues.

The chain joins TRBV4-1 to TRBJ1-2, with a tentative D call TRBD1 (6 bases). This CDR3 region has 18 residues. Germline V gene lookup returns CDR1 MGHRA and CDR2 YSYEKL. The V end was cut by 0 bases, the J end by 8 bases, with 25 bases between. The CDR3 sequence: CASSQDPQRKYRDEGYTF. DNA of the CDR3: TGCGCCAGCAGCCAAGATCCCCAGCGGAAATACAGGGATGAAGGCTACACCTTC.

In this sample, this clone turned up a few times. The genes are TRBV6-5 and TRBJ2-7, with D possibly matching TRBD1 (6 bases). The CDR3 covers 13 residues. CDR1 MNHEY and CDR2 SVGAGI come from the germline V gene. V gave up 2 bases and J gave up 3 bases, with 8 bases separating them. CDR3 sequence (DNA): TGTGCCAGCAGTTACGTACAGGGCTACGAGCAGTACTTC. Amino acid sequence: CASSYVQGYEQYF.

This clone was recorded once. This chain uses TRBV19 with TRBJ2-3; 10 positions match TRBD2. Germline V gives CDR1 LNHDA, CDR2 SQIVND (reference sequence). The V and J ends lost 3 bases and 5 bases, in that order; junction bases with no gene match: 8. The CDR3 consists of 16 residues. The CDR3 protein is CASSISRPSGGDTQYF. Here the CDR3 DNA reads TGTGCCAGTAGTATCTCTCGGCCTAGCGGGGGAGATACGCAGTATTTT.

The CDR3 spells CASSEVEGETQYF. CDR3 in DNA: TGTGCCAGCAGTGAAGTAGAGGGAGAGACCCAGTACTTC. This chain uses TRBV6-1 with TRBJ2-5, with a possible D match to TRBD2 (5 bases). The CDR3 covers 13 residues. Germline CDR1 is MNHNS and CDR2 is SASEGT. V was clipped by 1 base and J by 4 bases, with 7 bases between them.

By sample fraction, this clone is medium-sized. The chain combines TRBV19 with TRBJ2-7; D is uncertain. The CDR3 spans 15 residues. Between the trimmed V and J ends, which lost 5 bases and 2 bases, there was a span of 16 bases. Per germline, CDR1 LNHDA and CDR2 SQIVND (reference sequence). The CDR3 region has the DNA TGTGCCAGTAGTCCATCGGGTACTCCGACCTACGAGCAGTACTTC. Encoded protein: CASSPSGTPTYEQYF.

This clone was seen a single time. CDR3: CASSSGQGARDSPLHF. Written as DNA, the CDR3 is TGTGCCAGCAGCTCCGGACAGGGGGCGCGGGATTCACCCCTCCACTTT. The rearrangement links TRBV7-3 to TRBJ1-6; 11 bases map to TRBD1. Per germline, CDR1 SGHTA and CDR2 FQGTGA. CDR3 size: 16 residues. After removal of 4 bases from V and 8 bases from J, the junction contained 7 bases not matched to a gene.

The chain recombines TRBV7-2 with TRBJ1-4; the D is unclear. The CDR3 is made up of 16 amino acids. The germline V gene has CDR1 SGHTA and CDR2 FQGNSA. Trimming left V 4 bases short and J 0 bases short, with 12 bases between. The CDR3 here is CASSWGEAATNEKLFF. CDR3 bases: TGTGCCAGCAGCTGGGGAGAAGCAGCAACTAATGAAAAACTGTTTTTT.